This is a list of T cell receptor beta chains from one sample in a study of T cell changes during pregnancy in multiple sclerosis. Data came from immunoSEQ multiplex PCR; TCRdb stores just in-frame clones and leaves some out. There are 65,000 to 90,000 clones in the sample; approximately 90% occur only once, and more than 2.5% lies in the top ten. The specimen was peripheral blood, collected in the first trimester of pregnancy. The source of these receptors is a female donor with multiple sclerosis, enrolled in a pregnancy study. Both conserved end residues are part of each CDR3. D genes are given only for firm matches. Clone size is stated in some rows and not others, as once, few, many or a class when expanded.

>TRBJ2-7|TRBV30|NA|once
TGTGCCTGGACCAGGTCCATATCCTACGAGCAGTACTTC
CAWTRSISYEQYF
>TRBJ1-5|TRBV4-1|NA|NA
TGCGCCAGCAGCCAAGAGACAGGCGTTAATCAGCCCCAGCATTTT
CASSQETGVNQPQHF
>TRBJ2-3|TRBV7-9|TRBD2|NA
TGTGCCAGCAGCTTAGCGACTAGCTCCCAACCGGATACGCAGTATTTT
CASSLATSSQPDTQYF
>TRBJ2-2|TRBV9|TRBD2|NA
TGTGCCAGCAGCGCCCCAATCAAGCTAGCGGGAGTGGGCGGGGAGCTGTTTTTT
CASSAPIKLAGVGGELFF
>TRBJ1-2|TRBV6-1|TRBD1|NA
TGTGCCATTGAACCCGGGACAGGGGGCTATGGCTACACCTTC
CAIEPGTGGYGYTF
>TRBJ1-5|TRBV5-5|NA|few
TGTGCCAGCAGCTCCCGAGCGGGGCGGGTCAATTGGCCCCAGCATTTT
CASSSRAGRVNWPQHF
>TRBJ1-1|TRBV5-4|TRBD1|once
TGTGCCAGCAGCGGCAGGGGGGTTATGAACACTGAAGCTTTCTTT
CASSGRGVMNTEAFF
>TRBJ2-6|TRBV30|TRBD2|NA
TGTGCCTGGAGTCAAAAGCGGGGGCAGACAGGGGCCAACGTCCTGACTTTC
CAWSQKRGQTGANVLTF
>TRBJ2-5|TRBV28|NA|NA
TGTGCCAGCAGTTTAATCACAGGGAAAGAGACCCAGTACTTC
CASSLITGKETQYF
>TRBJ1-6|TRBV25-1|NA|NA
TGTGCCAGCAGTGTTAAGAGATCACCCCTCCACTTT
CASSVKRSPLHF
>TRBJ2-5|TRBV7-7|TRBD1|NA
TGTGCTAGCAGCTTAGGTGGGACAGTGAACGGGGAGACCCAGTACTTC
CASSLGGTVNGETQYF
>TRBJ2-5|TRBV27|NA|NA
TGTGCCAGCAGTTTATCGGGCTACACGGAGACCCAGTACTTC
CASSLSGYTETQYF
>TRBJ2-5|TRBV7-6|NA|NA
TGTGCCAGCAGCTTAGTCACTTCAGGGGCCATCCAAGAGACCCAGTACTTC
CASSLVTSGAIQETQYF
>TRBJ2-5|TRBV23-1|TRBD2|NA
TGCGCCAGCAGTCAATCTATGGGGGGGAGCGAGACCCAGTACTTC
CASSQSMGGSETQYF
>TRBJ1-2|TRBV28|NA|NA
TGTGCCAGCAGTTTAACACAAGACTATGGCTACACCTTC
CASSLTQDYGYTF
>TRBJ2-1|TRBV7-3|NA|NA
TGTGCCAGCAGCTTAGGACCGACTAGAGGGAAGGGCAATGAGCAGTTCTTC
CASSLGPTRGKGNEQFF
>TRBJ1-1|TRBV18|TRBD1|NA
TGTGCCAGCTCCTTCCCGGGACAGGGTCTAAGTGAAGCTTTCTTT
CASSFPGQGLSEAFF
>TRBJ1-4|TRBV10-2|TRBD1|NA
TGCGCCACCAAAACAGGGGTTGCCGATGCAACTAATGAAAAACTGTTTTTT
CATKTGVADATNEKLFF
>TRBJ1-1|TRBV5-1|NA|NA
TGCGCCAGCAGCTCGACACATAACACTGAAGCTTTCTTT
CASSSTHNTEAFF
>TRBJ2-1|TRBV4-2|TRBD2|NA
TGTGCCAGCAGCCAAGGTGAGGGCGGGAGGGCCAATGAGCAGTTCTTC
CASSQGEGGRANEQFF
>TRBJ2-7|TRBV2|TRBD2|NA
TGTGCCAGCAGTGTAACTAGCGGCTCCTACGAGCAGTACTTC
CASSVTSGSYEQYF
>TRBJ2-2|TRBV7-2|NA|NA
TGTGCCAGCAGCTTAGTTTCGGGTGCCGGGGAGCTGTTTTTT
CASSLVSGAGELFF
>TRBJ1-1|TRBV5-1|NA|once
TGCGCCAGCAGCTTGGTAGGCGGCATGAACACTGAAGCTTTCTTT
CASSLVGGMNTEAFF
>TRBJ2-1|TRBV27|TRBD2|NA
TGTGCCAGCACCCCCGGGAGGGCTGCGGAAACGAGGGATGAGCAGTTCTTC
CASTPGRAAETRDEQFF
>TRBJ2-2|TRBV19|TRBD1|NA
TGTGCCAGCCGACAGGGATTTAGCACCGGGGAGCTGTTTTTT
CASRQGFSTGELFF
>TRBJ1-5|TRBV9|NA|NA
TGTGCCAGCAGCGCGACAGGATTTAGCAATCAGCCCCAGCATTTT
CASSATGFSNQPQHF
>TRBJ2-2|TRBV19|NA|NA
TGTGCCAGTAGTATAGGGGGGCCCGGGGAGCTGTTTTTT
CASSIGGPGELFF
>TRBJ1-1|TRBV4-3|TRBD1|NA
TGCGCCAGCAGCCCGACAGGGGTCGCTGAAGCTTTCTTT
CASSPTGVAEAFF
>TRBJ2-3|TRBV13|NA|once
TGTGCCAGCAGCCCAACCCGTAGGGGTGATACGCAGTATTTT
CASSPTRRGDTQYF
>TRBJ2-3|TRBV9|NA|NA
TGTGCCAGCAGCCCCTACCCTGCTAGCACAGATACGCAGTATTTT
CASSPYPASTDTQYF
>TRBJ1-1|TRBV4-1|NA|NA
TGCGCCAGCAGCCACGCTTGGGACAAGGCGAACACTGAAGCTTTCTTT
CASSHAWDKANTEAFF
>TRBJ1-2|TRBV9|TRBD1|NA
TGTGCCAGCAGCTTCACCGGGACAGGGGCTGCTGGCTACACCTTC
CASSFTGTGAAGYTF
>TRBJ2-7|TRBV28|TRBD2|NA
TGTGCCAGCAGTTCACGACTAGCGATAAGCTACGAGCAGTACTTC
CASSSRLAISYEQYF
>TRBJ2-7|TRBV28|NA|NA
TGTGCCACCAGAGCCCCGGGACAATTCTACGAGCAGTACTTC
CATRAPGQFYEQYF
>TRBJ2-3|TRBV7-9|TRBD2|NA
TGTGCCAGCAGCTTAACTAGCGGGACCCGTTCTAGCACAGATACGCAGTATTTT
CASSLTSGTRSSTDTQYF
>TRBJ2-2|TRBV7-9|TRBD1|NA
TGTGCCAGCAGCTTTCCCCGGAGGGACAGGGGAGGCGGGGAGCTGTTTTTT
CASSFPRRDRGGGELFF
>TRBJ2-5|TRBV7-2|NA|NA
TGTGCCAGCAGCCCGCGGGACGGGAGAGAAGAGACCCAGTACTTC
CASSPRDGREETQYF
>TRBJ1-6|TRBV7-6|NA|NA
TGTGCCAGCAGCTTAGGGGGGGAGCTCGGGATTTCACCCCTCCACTTT
CASSLGGELGISPLHF
>TRBJ1-2|TRBV28|NA|NA
TGTGCCAGCAGTTCGTCGACAATAGGAGGCTATGGCTACACCTTC
CASSSSTIGGYGYTF
>TRBJ2-7|TRBV4-2|NA|NA
TGTGCCAGCAGCCAAGTCTGGGAGGACTCTTCTTCCTCCTACGAGCAGTACTTC
CASSQVWEDSSSSYEQYF
>TRBJ2-2|TRBV6-1|NA|NA
TGTGCCAGCGCGCACACCGGGGAGCTGTTTTTT
CASAHTGELFF
>TRBJ2-3|TRBV19|TRBD1|NA
TGTGCCAGTAGTAGATCTTCAGGGGGAGGCACAGATACGCAGTATTTT
CASSRSSGGGTDTQYF